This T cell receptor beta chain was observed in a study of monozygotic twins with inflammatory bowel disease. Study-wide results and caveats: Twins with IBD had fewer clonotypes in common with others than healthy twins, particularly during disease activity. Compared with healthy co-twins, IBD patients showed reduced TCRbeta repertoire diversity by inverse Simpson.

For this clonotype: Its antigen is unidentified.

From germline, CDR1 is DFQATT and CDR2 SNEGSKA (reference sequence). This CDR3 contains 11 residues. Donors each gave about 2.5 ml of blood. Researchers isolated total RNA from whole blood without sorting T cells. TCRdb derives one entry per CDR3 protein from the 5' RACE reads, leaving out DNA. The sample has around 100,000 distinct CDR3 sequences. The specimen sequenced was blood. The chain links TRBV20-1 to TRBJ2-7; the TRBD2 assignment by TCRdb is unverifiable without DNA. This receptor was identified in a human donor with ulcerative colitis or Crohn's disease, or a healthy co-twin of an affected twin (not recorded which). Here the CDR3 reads CSARTSWEQYF.